This T cell receptor (beta chain) emerged from a study of blood T cell repertoires in COVID-19. Study as a whole: Donors in the United States, Italy and Spain gave samples during acute or convalescent COVID-19. T cells, B-cell-depleted T cells, or PBMCs provided the cDNA or gDNA that served as material.

The authors' processing: From reference gene primer amplification, estimates of nucleated cell counts were derived. Generated by immunoSEQ multiplex PCR, the TCRdb table keeps only in-frame clones and is missing some. V, J and clone size were drawn from that table, and D and trimming were deduced from the DNA. The sample yields about 200,000 clones, about 88% seen once. Germline V gene data show CDR1 as GTSNPN and CDR2 as SVGIG (reference sequence). V was cut by 2 bases and J by 5 bases, with 13 bases left in between. The CDR3 spans 15 residues. The chain is built from TRBV30 and TRBJ1-6; the D gene is possibly TRBD1 (6 bases). Sequenced sample: peripheral blood. This TCR was recovered from a woman older than 75 with acute or convalescent COVID-19. The CDR3 here is CAWSLGDRNNSPLHF. The CDR3 DNA reads TGTGCCTGGAGTTTGGGAGACAGGAATAATTCACCCCTCCACTTT.